The 5 T cell receptor beta chains listed next were all sequenced from one sample in a study of cytomegalovirus exposure and HLA in healthy donors. In the PCR, 60 Vbeta and 13 Jbeta primers were used. Here immunoSEQ multiplex PCR was the method, and the copy in TCRdb shows in-frame clones only, minus some. The table shows some 100,000 clones, with about 84% occurring only once. The sequenced sample consisted of PBMCs. These receptors originate from a girl aged 2-9 years in good health and CMV-seropositive.

A single count supports this clone. The chain employs TRBV4-2 and TRBJ2-1, with 9 bases lining up with TRBD2. The CDR3 length is 16 residues. The ends lost 0 bases at V and 12 bases at J; junction bases unmatched: 12. CDR1 and CDR2 from the germline V gene are LGHNA and YNFKEQ. As DNA, the CDR3 is TGTGCCAGCAGCCAAGATTCTGCGGGAGGGCCTGGTCGGCAGTTCTTC. Translation: CASSQDSAGGPGRQFF.

This sequence joins TRBV28 and TRBJ2-3; 8 nucleotides line up with TRBD2. The CDR3 spans 14 residues. The germline CDR1 and CDR2 sequences are MDHEN and SYDVKM. The ends lost 8 bases at V and 5 bases at J; junction bases unmatched: 9. The CDR3 nucleotides are TGTGCCAGCCAACCAGCGGGAGCGAGAGATACGCAGTATTTT. This encodes CASQPAGARDTQYF.

The chain joins TRBV28 to TRBJ2-5, with 7 bases matching TRBD2. Per the germline V gene, CDR1 is MDHEN and CDR2 is SYDVKM. After removal of 2 bases from V and 2 bases from J, the junction contained 11 bases not matched to a gene. The CDR3 totals 17 residues. The CDR3 nucleotides are TGTGCCAGCAGTTTAGGCGGGGCTAGCGGTCTACAAGAGACCCAGTACTTC. Its translation is CASSLGGASGLQETQYF.

The CDR3 spells CSPEGDYGYTF. The CDR3 DNA reads TGCAGTCCTGAGGGCGACTATGGCTACACCTTC. The chain is built from TRBV20-1 and TRBJ1-2; no firm D call. V lost 8 bases and J lost 3, with 10 bases in between. From germline, CDR1 is DFQATT and CDR2 SNEGSKA (reference sequence). The CDR3 runs to 11 residues.

The chain employs TRBV18 and TRBJ2-5, with a possible D match to TRBD2 (5 bases). Germline CDR1 and CDR2: KGHSH and LQKENI. The CDR3 runs to 13 residues. Trimming shortened V by 3 bases and J by 3 bases, and 8 bases separated the two germline ends. The CDR3, as DNA: TGTGCCAGCTCACCTTTGAGGGAAGAGACCCAGTACTTC. Its translation: CASSPLREETQYF.